A selection of T cell receptor beta chains follows, all from one sample in a study of T-cell reconstitution after alpha-beta-depleted transplantation in children. Each CDR3 protein gets one entry after TCRdb re-called the PCR reads with MiXCR. The data contain just over 350,000 distinct CDR3 sequences, about an eighth of them singletons. Sample: PBMCs, taken from the stem cell graft. These TCRs come from a human donor who donated a stem cell graft to a child with Fanconi anemia. CDR3s include the opening cysteine and the closing phenylalanine or tryptophan. The D gene is left open where the match is weak. Size is stated for part of the rows, as once, few or many counts, or as a class when the clone is expanded.

D,V,size,J,CDR3,DNA
TRBD2,TRBV7-2,NA,TRBJ2-5,CASSTWRLAGIPAQYF,TGTGCCAGCAGCACCTGGCGGCTAGCGGGTATCCCCGCCCAGTACTTC
TRBD2,TRBV4-3,few,TRBJ2-3,CASSLLAGGPDTQYF,TGCGCCAGCAGCCTTTTAGCGGGGGGGCCGGATACGCAGTATTTT
NA,TRBV6-4,NA,TRBJ1-5,CASSDSTVLQINSNQPQHF,TGTGCCAGCAGTGACTCCACAGTGCTGCAAATCAATAGCAATCAGCCCCAGCATTTT
TRBD1,TRBV5-6,few,TRBJ2-7,CARQGAEYEQYF,TGTGCCCGGCAGGGGGCCGAGTACGAGCAGTACTTC
NA,TRBV21-1,NA,TRBJ2-7,CASSRDRGVPFSSYEQYF,TGTGCCAGCAGCCGAGACAGGGGCGTCCCCTTTAGCTCCTACGAGCAGTACTTC
NA,TRBV5-1,many,TRBJ1-6,CASRTDGNSPLHF,TGCGCCAGCAGGACTGACGGTAATTCACCCCTCCACTTT
TRBD1,TRBV11-2,many,TRBJ1-4,CASSRDRGRSEKLFF,TGTGCCAGCAGCCGAGACAGGGGGAGGTCTGAAAAACTGTTTTTT
NA,TRBV5-8,many,TRBJ2-1,CASRSTAENEQFF,TGTGCCAGCAGGTCGACAGCGGAAAATGAGCAGTTCTTC
NA,TRBV5-1,few,TRBJ1-5,CASSVGQNQPQHF,TGCGCCAGCAGCGTAGGACAGAATCAGCCCCAGCATTTT
TRBD1,TRBV15,few,TRBJ1-5,CATSGDRGFGQPQHF,TGTGCCACCAGCGGAGACAGGGGTTTCGGTCAGCCCCAGCATTTT
NA,TRBV5-1,NA,TRBJ2-3,CASGTLSSTDTQYF,TGCGCCAGCGGGACCCTTTCTAGCACAGATACGCAGTATTTT
NA,TRBV12-3/TRBV12-4,NA,TRBJ2-3,CASSYGDSTTDTQYF,TGTGCCAGCAGTTATGGGGACTCTACCACAGATACGCAGTATTTT
TRBD1,TRBV11-2,NA,TRBJ1-2,CASSFTTPDRNGGYTF,TGTGCCAGCAGCTTTACTACCCCGGACAGGAATGGAGGCTACACCTTC
TRBD1,TRBV12-3/TRBV12-4,many,TRBJ1-2,CASRRQGGLNYGYTF,TGTGCCAGCAGGCGACAGGGAGGGCTTAACTATGGCTACACCTTC